The clone carrying this T cell receptor (beta chain) was counted at least ten times. No antigen is known for it. The data belong to a study of T-cell reconstitution after alpha-beta-depleted transplantation in children. General study points: T-cell numbers and diversity one year post-transplant derived largely from freshly generated T cells.

TCRbeta library preparation incorporated unique molecular identifiers. TCRdb called the PCR reads again in MiXCR, with one record for every CDR3 protein. The sample holds hundreds of thousands of distinct CDR3 sequences, 10% to 13% seen once. There are 17 residues in the CDR3. V lost 3 bases to trimming and J lost 3 bases; unmatched junction nucleotides: 11. Germline V gene data show CDR1 as SGHNT and CDR2 as YYREEE (reference sequence). This chain connects TRBV5-4 to TRBJ2-7; 11 bases fit TRBD1. The TCR originated in a child between 2 and 9 years old with inherited bone marrow failure, due to receive a stem cell transplant. The sequencing here drew on PBMCs, taken before TCRalphabeta/CD19-depleted stem cell transplant. The CDR3 DNA reads TGTGCCAGCAGCTCGCAATACTCGGGACAGGGGGGCTACGAGCAGTACTTC. Amino acids: CASSSQYSGQGGYEQYF.